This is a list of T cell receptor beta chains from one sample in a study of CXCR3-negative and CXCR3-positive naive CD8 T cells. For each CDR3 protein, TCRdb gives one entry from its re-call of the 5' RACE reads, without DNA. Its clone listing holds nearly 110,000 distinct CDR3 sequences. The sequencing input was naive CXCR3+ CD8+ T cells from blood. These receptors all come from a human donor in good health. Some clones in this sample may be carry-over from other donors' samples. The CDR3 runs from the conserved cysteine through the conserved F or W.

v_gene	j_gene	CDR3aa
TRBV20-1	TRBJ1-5	CSARDSREAGDQPQHF
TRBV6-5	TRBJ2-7	CASGHSAYEQYF
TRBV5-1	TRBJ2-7	CASSLVVLGTDNYEQYF
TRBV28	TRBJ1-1	CASSPRDRGSVGAFF
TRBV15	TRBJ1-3	CATSSDPGGSGDTIYF
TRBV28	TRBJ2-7	CASSWVRWSDEQYF
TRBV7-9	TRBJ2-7	CASSRLGTGDIEQYF
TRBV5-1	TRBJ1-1	CASSPGDRVTEAFF
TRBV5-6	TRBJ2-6	CASSLGSGANVLTF
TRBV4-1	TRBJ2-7	CASSQEPGRRYEQYF
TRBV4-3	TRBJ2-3	CASSPHRDTRPTDTQYF
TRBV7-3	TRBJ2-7	CASSLRPYEDEQYF
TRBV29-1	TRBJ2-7	CSVPGQGYHEQYF
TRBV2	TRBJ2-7	CASRVDSAYEQYF
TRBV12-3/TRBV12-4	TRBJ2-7	CASSQSYEQYF